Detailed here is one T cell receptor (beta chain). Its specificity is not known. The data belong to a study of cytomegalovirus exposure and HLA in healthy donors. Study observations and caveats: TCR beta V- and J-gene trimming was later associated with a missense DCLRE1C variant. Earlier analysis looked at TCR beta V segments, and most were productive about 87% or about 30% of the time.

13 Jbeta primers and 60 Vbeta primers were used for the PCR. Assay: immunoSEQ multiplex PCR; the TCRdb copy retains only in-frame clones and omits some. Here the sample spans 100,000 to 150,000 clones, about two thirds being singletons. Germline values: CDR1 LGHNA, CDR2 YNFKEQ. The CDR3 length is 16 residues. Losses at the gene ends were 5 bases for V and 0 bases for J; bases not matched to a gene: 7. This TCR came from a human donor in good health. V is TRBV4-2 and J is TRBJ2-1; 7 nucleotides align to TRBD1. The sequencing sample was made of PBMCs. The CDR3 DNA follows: TGTGCCAGCAGCTCGGGACAGCCAAGCTCCTACAATGAGCAGTTCTTC. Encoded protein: CASSSGQPSSYNEQFF.